Sequencing of this T cell receptor beta chain was carried out in a study of PD-L1 blockade in urothelial cancer. Study as a whole: Atezolizumab therapy began for patients in about 2014, dosed at 1,200 mg intravenously every 3 weeks. The median T cell count in blood samples was some 150,000.

Produced via immunoSEQ multiplex PCR; TCRdb's table is partial and in-frame only. This sample has about 36,000 clones, with roughly 84% found just once. Stated time point: peripheral blood 6 weeks after treatment start. This specimen was PBMCs, taken around atezolizumab (anti-PD-L1) treatment. The clonotype originates from a man aged 35 to 55 with urothelial cancer.

The DNA for the CDR3 is TGTGCCAGCAGTGCCGTTTCGGAGACCCAGTACTTC. It yields the protein CASSAVSETQYF. The V and J genes are TRBV6-1 and TRBJ2-5; D remains ambiguous. CDR3 length: 12 residues. V was clipped by 4 bases and J by 5 bases, with 8 bases between them. The germline CDR1 and CDR2 sequences are MNHNS and SASEGT.